Each of the 30 T cell receptor beta chains below was sequenced from the same sample in a study of blood T cell repertoires in COVID-19. Produced via immunoSEQ multiplex PCR; TCRdb's table is partial and in-frame only. The sample comprises 150,000 to 200,000 clones, about 90% of which are singletons, and roughly 9.7% rests with the top ten. The sequenced sample consisted of peripheral blood. The receptors were gathered from a woman in her sixties or seventies with COVID-19, enrolled during active disease.

The chain has TRBV12-5 and TRBJ2-6; D perhaps matches TRBD2 (5 bases). Trimming left V 7 bases short and J 2 bases short, with 15 bases between. CDR1 and CDR2 from the germline V gene are LGHNT and FRNRAP. CDR3 length equals 16 residues. The CDR3 region has the DNA TGTGCTAGTGCCGGCATTAGAGGGCCTGGGGCCAACGTCCTGACTTTC. Its translation: CASAGIRGPGANVLTF.

The V call is TRBV11-3, the J call TRBJ1-1, with TRBD1 as a possible D gene (6 bases). Germline CDR1 is SGHNT and CDR2 is YENEEA. This CDR3 has 16 amino acids. Between the trimmed V and J ends, which lost 4 bases and 2 bases, there was a span of 17 bases. CDR3 bases: TGTGCCAGCAGCTCGACCGACAGGCCCGTTAACACTGAAGCTTTCTTT. Its protein product is CASSSTDRPVNTEAFF.

This clone was found once. This rearrangement joins TRBV28 to TRBJ1-2; D uncertain. This CDR3 region has 13 residues. Trimming pared 10 bases from V and 2 bases from J, leaving 14 bases between. In germline, CDR1 is MDHEN, CDR2 SYDVKM. DNA for the CDR3: TGTGCCACTCATGTCGCGGGCAACTATGGCTACACCTTC. Its protein product is CATHVAGNYGYTF.

CDR3 DNA: TGTGCCAGCAGCGGGGGACTTTTCGGCGAGCAGTACTTC. It codes for CASSGGLFGEQYF. V and J are TRBV5-6 and TRBJ2-7; D is perhaps TRBD2 (6 bases). Per the germline V gene, CDR1 is SGHDT and CDR2 is YYEEEE. The CDR3 is made up of 13 amino acids. Trimming took 4 bases from V and 6 from J, leaving 14 bases between them.

The genes are TRBV7-2 and TRBJ2-2, with D maybe TRBD2 (5 bases). This CDR3 comprises 15 residues. The germline V and J ends were trimmed by 1 base and 0 bases, with 6 bases remaining between them. CDR1 and CDR2 (germline): SGHTA, FQGNSA. The CDR3 spells CASSLGTPNTGELFF. In DNA form, the CDR3 reads TGTGCCAGCAGCTTAGGGACTCCGAACACCGGGGAGCTGTTTTTT. Using reference TRBV7-2 and TRBJ2-2 for the parts outside the CDR3, the full variable domain is GAGVSQSPSNKVTEKGKDVELRCDPISGHTALYWYRQSLGQGLEFLIYFQGNSAPDKSGLPSDRFSAERTGGSVSTLTIQRTQQEDSAVYLCASSLGTPNTGELFFGEGSRLTVL.

The chain combines TRBV29-1 with TRBJ1-3; possibly TRBD1 for D (6 bases). Trimming removed 6 bases from V and 2 bases from J, with 17 bases in between. The CDR3 spans 15 residues. Germline CDR1 is SQVTM and CDR2 is ANQGSEA. The CDR3 reads CSVLTYRAPGNTIYF. The CDR3 coding sequence is TGCAGCGTCCTGACTTACAGGGCCCCTGGAAACACCATATATTTT.

CDR3 amino acids: CASSYTRGTEAFF. The CDR3 nucleotides are TGTGCCAGCAGTTACACCAGGGGCACTGAAGCTTTCTTT. The chain has TRBV6-2 or TRBV6-3 and TRBJ1-1; tentative D call: TRBD1 (6 bases). Germline V gives CDR1 MNHEY, CDR2 SVGEGT. The CDR3 length is 13 residues. V shed 2 bases and J shed 4 bases, with 8 bases lying between them.

For the CDR3, the DNA is TGTGCCAGCGGACCGGGACAGGGGAACACTGAAGCTTTCTTT. It is translated as CASGPGQGNTEAFF. The genes are TRBV25-1 and TRBJ1-1, with 9 bases lining up with TRBD1. The CDR3 is 14 residues long. J gave up 1 base and V 8 bases, and 5 bases lay outside the gene matches. Looked up from germline, CDR1 is MGHDK and CDR2 is SYGVNS.

J is TRBJ1-5 and V is TRBV30; 8 positions match TRBD1. The CDR3 is 13 residues long. The junction had 5 bases not matched to a gene; V was cut back by 5 bases and J by 5 bases. Germline CDR1 and CDR2: GTSNPN and SVGIG (reference sequence). CDR3 sequence (DNA): TGTGCCTGGGCAGGGGGCCTAGATCAGCCCCAGCATTTT. It is translated as CAWAGGLDQPQHF.

A single count supports this clone. The chain couples TRBV7-9 to TRBJ1-1; possible D gene TRBD1, 6 bases. This CDR3 contains 13 residues. Germline V gene data show CDR1 as SEHNR and CDR2 as FQNEAQ (reference sequence). V lost 4 bases and J lost 2, with 8 bases in between. The CDR3 DNA reads as TGTGCCAGCAGCTCGACAGGTAACACTGAAGCTTTCTTT. It is translated as CASSSTGNTEAFF.

The genes are TRBV7-3 and TRBJ2-1, with D tentatively TRBD2 (6 bases). CDR3 length equals 13 residues. The V end was cut by 5 bases, the J end by 6 bases, with 11 bases between. Germline CDR1 reads SGHTA; CDR2 reads FQGTGA. CDR3 protein: CASSPGLRNEQFF. The CDR3 DNA follows: TGTGCCAGCAGCCCGGGACTTCGCAATGAGCAGTTCTTC.

The chain recombines TRBV9 with TRBJ2-5, with D possibly TRBD2 on 6 matching bases. V was cut by 3 bases and J by 5 bases, with 8 bases left in between. The germline gives CDR1 SGDLS, CDR2 YYNGEE. This CDR3 region has 12 residues. As DNA, the CDR3 is TGTGCCAGCAGCGCGGGGGAGGAGACCCAGTACTTC. Translated, it gives CASSAGEETQYF.

The chain employs TRBV6-5 and TRBJ1-1, with TRBD1 as a possible D gene (6 bases). Germline V gene data show CDR1 as MNHEY and CDR2 as SVGAGI. The V and J ends lost 6 bases and 7 bases respectively, with 12 bases between them. This CDR3 contains 12 residues. The CDR3 region is CASRGTTREAFF. The CDR3, as DNA: TGTGCCAGCAGGGGGACAACCCGTGAAGCTTTCTTT.

The chain is built from TRBV6-5 and TRBJ2-1; TRBD1 might be the D (5 bases). Germline V gene sequence: CDR1 MNHEY, CDR2 SVGAGI. Trimming left V 5 bases short and J 4 bases short, with 9 bases between. CDR3 length: 13 amino acids. In DNA form, the CDR3 reads TGTGCCAGCAGTCAGGACATTTACAATGAGCAGTTCTTC. Translating it yields CASSQDIYNEQFF.

This clone was counted once. The CDR3 DNA reads TGTGCCAGCAGCCCAGGGGGCAGGGATGAGCAGTTCTTC. Translating gives CASSPGGRDEQFF. The V and J genes are TRBV28 and TRBJ2-1, with 8 nucleotides matching TRBD1. This CDR3 is 13 amino acids long. V was pared by 6 bases and J by 8 bases, with 6 bases of the junction left unmatched. CDR1 and CDR2 (germline): MDHEN, SYDVKM.

The count of this clone is one. This chain joins TRBV7-8 and TRBJ2-1, with no clear D. Germline CDR1 and CDR2: SGHVS and FQNEAQ. Trimming took 0 bases from V and 0 from J, leaving 12 bases between them. The CDR3 is 17 amino acids. This CDR3 is CASSLAILASSYNEQFF. In nucleotides, the CDR3 is TGTGCCAGCAGCTTAGCCATCTTGGCTTCCTCCTACAATGAGCAGTTCTTC.

The chain has TRBV7-6 and TRBJ2-7, with 11 bases matching TRBD1. The CDR3 is made up of 18 amino acids. The V and J ends lost 1 base and 3 bases, in that order; junction bases with no gene match: 11. The germline CDR1 and CDR2 sequences are SGHVS and FNYEAQ. In DNA, the CDR3 is TGTGCCAGCAGCTTAGGGACAGGGGGCTTCCTCATAGGCTACGAGCAGTACTTC. This translates into CASSLGTGGFLIGYEQYF. The complete variable domain, with remaining parts taken from reference TRBV7-6 and TRBJ2-7, reads GAGVSQSPRYKVTKRGQDVALRCDPISGHVSLYWYRQALGQGPEFLTYFNYEAQQDKSGLPNDRFSAERPEGSISTLTIQRTEQRDSAMYRCASSLGTGGFLIGYEQYFGPGTRLTVT.

This chain joins TRBV3-1 (or the pseudogene TRBV3-2) and TRBJ1-5; D ambiguous. The CDR3 is 16 amino acids. The V gene's germline CDR1 is LGHDT and CDR2 YNNKEL (reference sequence). The V and J ends lost 0 bases and 0 bases respectively, with 9 bases between them. The CDR3 bases are TGTGCCAGCAGCCAAGAATCGGGGATTAGCAATCAGCCCCAGCATTTT. Protein product: CASSQESGISNQPQHF.

This rearrangement joins TRBV4-3 to TRBJ2-1; D may be TRBD2 (6 bases). Germline loops: CDR1 LGHNA, CDR2 YSLEER. The length of the CDR3 is 15 residues. V gave up 0 bases and J gave up 8 bases, with 14 bases separating them. CDR3 nucleotides: TGCGCCAGCAGCCAAGATCAGGGACTCGGCGATGAGCAGTTCTTC. It yields the protein CASSQDQGLGDEQFF.

A note on this clone: At one of its ends the junction is not consistent with the germline gene, which may arise from a read error. The chain joins TRBV7-2 to TRBJ2-4; D not certain. Per germline, CDR1 SGHTA and CDR2 FQGNSA. The CDR3 has 15 residues. CDR3 DNA: TGTGCCAGCAGTTTAGGAACGGGAGCCAAAAACATTCAGTACTTC. Translated: CASSLGTGAKNIQYF.

The chain recombines TRBV19 with TRBJ1-3, with D hard to call. CDR1 is LNHDA, CDR2 SQIVND, per germline (reference sequence). V lost 3 bases and J 0 bases, leaving 12 bases between the germline ends. CDR3 size: 16 residues. The CDR3 DNA reads as TGTGCCAGTAGTATGACTGGTCTTCTCTCTGGAAACACCATATATTTT. Its protein product is CASSMTGLLSGNTIYF.

V is TRBV7-2 and J is TRBJ2-3, with a possible D match to TRBD1 (6 bases). Germline V gene sequence: CDR1 SGHTA, CDR2 FQGNSA. V was trimmed by 2 bases and J by 0 bases, leaving 21 bases between them. The CDR3 is 19 residues long. CDR3 sequence reads: CASSLKPGNRVRSTDTQYF. Here the CDR3 DNA reads TGTGCCAGCAGCTTAAAACCCGGGAACAGGGTGAGGAGCACAGATACGCAGTATTTT. Full variable domain (remainder filled in from reference TRBV7-2 and TRBJ2-3): GAGVSQSPSNKVTEKGKDVELRCDPISGHTALYWYRQSLGQGLEFLIYFQGNSAPDKSGLPSDRFSAERTGGSVSTLTIQRTQQEDSAVYLCASSLKPGNRVRSTDTQYFGPGTRLTVL.

This chain uses TRBV7-8 with TRBJ1-2; 11 nucleotides align to TRBD1. V lost 2 bases, J lost 2 bases, and 13 bases stayed unmatched. The CDR3 has 19 amino acids. Germline V gene lookup returns CDR1 SGHVS and CDR2 FQNEAQ. The CDR3 reads CASSLSQRRGTGGNYGYTF. The DNA for the CDR3 is TGTGCCAGCAGCTTATCCCAACGCCGCGGGACAGGGGGGAACTATGGCTACACCTTC.

V is TRBV19 and J is TRBJ1-2; 10 bases fit TRBD1. Germline values: CDR1 LNHDA, CDR2 SQIVND (reference sequence). V shed 5 bases and J 5 bases; nucleotides not matched to a gene: 8. The CDR3 length is 15 residues. This CDR3 reads CASSPWTGGDYGYTF. The DNA of the CDR3 is TGTGCCAGTAGTCCCTGGACAGGGGGAGATTATGGCTACACCTTC.

Worth noting for this clone: At one end, the junction sequence differs from germline, possibly due to a read error. The chain is built from TRBV28 and TRBJ1-6; TRBD1 is a possible D gene (6 bases). The CDR3 loop spans 15 amino acids. The germline CDR1 and CDR2 sequences are MDHEN and SYDVKM. DNA of the CDR3: TGTGCCAGCATTTTAAGAGGGGGGGGGAATTCACCCCTCCACTTT. Encoded protein: CASILRGGGNSPLHF.

This clone was recorded only once. V and J are TRBV3-1 (or the pseudogene TRBV3-2) and TRBJ1-1; tentative D call: TRBD1 (6 bases). V lost 1 base to trimming and J lost 0 bases, with 15 bases between them. The CDR3 runs 17 residues. CDR1 is LGHDT, CDR2 YNNKEL, per germline (reference sequence). The CDR3 region is CASSQGPTGPMNTEAFF. CDR3 nucleotides: TGTGCCAGCAGCCAAGGACCGACAGGTCCGATGAACACTGAAGCTTTCTTT.

The chain is built from TRBV24-1 and TRBJ1-5; 9 bases align to TRBD1. The CDR3 consists of 18 residues. The V and J ends lost 4 bases and 7 bases, in that order; junction bases with no gene match: 16. Germline assignment: CDR1 KGHDR and CDR2 SFDVKD. CDR3: CATSESGTGIPPGQPQHF. The CDR3 coding sequence is TGTGCCACCAGTGAGTCCGGGACAGGGATTCCCCCCGGGCAGCCCCAGCATTTT.

This chain links TRBV12-3 or TRBV12-4 with TRBJ2-5; no definite D call. V was shortened by 3 bases and J by 4 bases, with 9 bases between the two germline ends. The CDR3 covers 13 residues. This chain's CDR3 is CASSLPRRETQYF. CDR3 coding DNA: TGTGCCAGCAGTTTGCCTAGGAGAGAGACCCAGTACTTC.

This clone was detected only once. The rearrangement links TRBV4-1 to TRBJ1-2; 8 bases are a match to TRBD1. The CDR3 length is 14 residues. V trimming: 4 bases; J trimming: 4 bases; junction bases outside the gene matches: 5. Germline V gives CDR1 MGHRA, CDR2 YSYEKL. The CDR3 loop reads CASSRTTGVYGYTF. CDR3 bases: TGCGCCAGCAGCCGAACGACAGGGGTCTATGGCTACACCTTC.

This chain connects TRBV28 to TRBJ1-4, with 7 positions matching TRBD1. V lost 6 bases, J lost 0 bases, and 7 bases stayed unmatched. This CDR3 is built from 16 residues. Germline V CDR1 and CDR2: MDHEN, SYDVKM. In DNA form, the CDR3 reads TGTGCCAGCAGCCCGGGACAGATTGCAACTAATGAAAAACTGTTTTTT. It specifies CASSPGQIATNEKLFF. Looking up the rest from reference TRBV28 and TRBJ1-4 gives the full variable domain: DVKVTQSSRYLVKRTGEKVFLECVQDMDHENMFWYRQDPGLGLRLIYFSYDVKMKEKGDIPEGYSVSREKKERFSLILESASTNQTSMYLCASSPGQIATNEKLFFGSGTQLSVL.